The next 21 T cell receptor beta chains were all read from a single sample in a study of blood T cell repertoires in COVID-19. Repertoires were generated with immunoSEQ multiplex PCR, while TCRdb's copy carries only in-frame clones and drops some. Here the sample spans about 230,000 clones, 65% to 90% being singletons. Sequencing input: PBMCs or T cells enriched from blood (not recorded which). These TCRs come from a man younger than 35 who had recovered from COVID-19.

Concerning this clone itself: Within the sample, other DNA sequences also encode this same CDR3. V usage is TRBV6-8 and J usage is TRBJ2-6; TRBD2 matches 8 bases. J gave up 4 bases and V 11 bases, and 16 bases lay outside the gene matches. This CDR3 spans 17 amino acids. Germline V gene data show CDR1 as MNHGY and CDR2 as SAAAGT. CDR3 amino acids: CACWGRGGGVGANVLTF. CDR3 in DNA: TGTGCCTGTTGGGGCCGGGGGGGTGGGGTGGGGGCCAACGTCCTGACTTTC.

This sequence joins TRBV4-1 and TRBJ2-7; 7 bases match TRBD2. Germline V gene data show CDR1 as MGHRA and CDR2 as YSYEKL. The CDR3 sequence is 13 residues long. After removal of 4 bases from V and 3 bases from J, the junction contained 3 bases not matched to a gene. Here the CDR3 reads CASSRGLGYEQYF. CDR3 in DNA: TGCGCCAGCAGCCGCGGACTAGGCTACGAGCAGTACTTC.

V usage is TRBV3-1 (or the pseudogene TRBV3-2) and J usage is TRBJ1-6; the match to TRBD1 covers 7 bases. V was pared by 4 bases and J by 7 bases, with 10 bases of the junction left unmatched. The CDR3 is 16 amino acids. Germline V gene sequence: CDR1 LGHDT, CDR2 YNNKEL (reference sequence). CDR3 sequence: CASSPPRQGPNSPLHF. The CDR3, as DNA: TGTGCCAGCAGCCCCCCGCGACAGGGCCCGAATTCACCCCTCCACTTT.

The J gene is TRBJ2-2, the V gene TRBV30; the D gene is possibly TRBD1 (6 bases). The CDR3 sequence is 16 residues long. The V gene's germline CDR1 is GTSNPN and CDR2 SVGIG (reference sequence). The V and J ends lost 2 bases and 2 bases respectively, with 15 bases between them. The CDR3 here is CAWSPGRDINTGELFF. The CDR3, as DNA: TGTGCCTGGAGTCCGGGAAGGGACATAAACACCGGGGAGCTGTTTTTT.

The chain has TRBV20-1 and TRBJ2-7, with 7 bases identical to TRBD2. The germline gives CDR1 DFQATT, CDR2 SNEGSKA (reference sequence). The length of the CDR3 is 17 residues. After removal of 3 bases from V and 0 bases from J, the junction contained 14 bases not matched to a gene. DNA for the CDR3: TGCAGTGCTAGTGGGTCGGGAGGTCGACAAAGCTCCTACGAGCAGTACTTC. This encodes CSASGSGGRQSSYEQYF.

In regard to this clone: One end of the junction is discordant with germline, which a read error may explain. This sequence joins TRBV7-7 and TRBJ1-4; TRBD1 might be the D (5 bases). Germline loops: CDR1 SSHAT, CDR2 FNYEAQ (reference sequence). This CDR3 is built from 15 residues. CDR3 in DNA: TGTGCTAGCAGCTTAGGTGGAGGGACGGGTGAAAAACTGTTTTTT. This sequence encodes CASSLGGGTGEKLFF.

The rearrangement links TRBV7-2 to TRBJ2-5; 11 nucleotides agree with TRBD2. The CDR3 sequence is 17 residues long. Looked up from germline, CDR1 is SGHTA and CDR2 is FQGNSA. The ends lost 0 bases at V and 3 bases at J; junction bases unmatched: 6. CDR3 sequence (DNA): TGTGCCAGCAGCTTAGCGAGGTTAGCGGGGGGGAAAGAGACCCAGTACTTC. Its translation is CASSLARLAGGKETQYF.

The gene calls are TRBV7-2 and TRBJ2-2; TRBD1 matches at 7 bases. Germline V gene data show CDR1 as SGHTA and CDR2 as FQGNSA. This CDR3 comprises 15 residues. V was pared by 0 bases and J by 6 bases, with 4 bases of the junction left unmatched. CDR3 coding DNA: TGTGCCAGCAGCTTAGCGCCAGGGGGAGCCGGGGAGCTGTTTTTT. It yields the protein CASSLAPGGAGELFF. The variable domain in full, with the rest retrieved from reference TRBV7-2 and TRBJ2-2, is GAGVSQSPSNKVTEKGKDVELRCDPISGHTALYWYRQSLGQGLEFLIYFQGNSAPDKSGLPSDRFSAERTGGSVSTLTIQRTQQEDSAVYLCASSLAPGGAGELFFGEGSRLTVL.

This chain links TRBV7-3 with TRBJ2-5; perhaps TRBD2 as D (5 bases). In germline, CDR1 is SGHTA, CDR2 FQGTGA. The CDR3 contains 13 residues. The V end lost 4 bases, the J end lost 5 bases, and 11 bases lay between the germline ends. The CDR3 DNA is TGTGCCAGCAGCTCCCTGGAGCGGGAGACCCAGTACTTC. This codes for CASSSLERETQYF. Drawing the rest from reference TRBV7-3 and TRBJ2-5, the complete variable domain is GAGVSQTPSNKVTEKGKYVELRCDPISGHTALYWYRQSLGQGPEFLIYFQGTGAADDSGLPNDRFFAVRPEGSVSTLKIQRTERGDSAVYLCASSSLERETQYFGPGTRLLVL.

This CDR3 reads CASSVAGTGANTEAFF. The CDR3 nucleotides read TGTGCCAGCAGCGTAGCGGGGACAGGGGCGAACACTGAAGCTTTCTTT. The chain combines TRBV9 with TRBJ1-1; TRBD1 matches 10 bases. CDR1 and CDR2 (germline): SGDLS, YYNGEE. The length of the CDR3 is 16 residues. V was pared by 0 bases and J by 1 base, with 3 bases of the junction left unmatched.

V is TRBV4-1 and J is TRBJ1-2; D ambiguous. Germline CDR1 is MGHRA and CDR2 is YSYEKL. The CDR3 spans 12 residues. Trimming removed 0 bases from V and 7 bases from J, with 6 bases in between. The chain's CDR3 is CASSQEEAGYTF. In DNA, the CDR3 is TGCGCCAGCAGCCAAGAGGAGGCTGGCTACACCTTC.

This clone has a single count. The chain has TRBV5-1 and TRBJ2-3, with TRBD1 matching 11 bases. CDR3 length: 16 residues. Germline V gene sequence: CDR1 SGHRS, CDR2 YFSETQ. Trimming removed 4 bases from V and 4 bases from J; junction bases left unmatched: 8. In DNA, the CDR3 is TGCGCCAGCAGCGTATGGACAGGGGGCATGGCAGATACGCAGTATTTT. Translation: CASSVWTGGMADTQYF.

The V gene is TRBV19, the J gene TRBJ2-3; a weak D match, TRBD2 (6 bases). Per the germline V gene, CDR1 is LNHDA and CDR2 is SQIVND (reference sequence). CDR3 length equals 17 residues. The V end was cut by 3 bases, the J end by 0 bases, with 16 bases between. The chain's CDR3 is CASSIDPVAVSTDTQYF. CDR3 nucleotide sequence: TGTGCCAGTAGTATCGATCCAGTAGCGGTTAGCACAGATACGCAGTATTTT.

The chain is built from TRBV25-1 and TRBJ1-2, with TRBD1 matching over 8 bases. The germline V gene encodes CDR1 MGHDK and CDR2 SYGVNS. Germline trimming cut 6 bases from V and 7 bases from J; bases unmatched to any gene: 7. This CDR3 contains 13 residues. The CDR3 here is CASRGQGASGYTF. As DNA, the CDR3 is TGTGCCAGCAGGGGGCAGGGGGCGAGTGGCTACACCTTC.

This chain connects TRBV4-1 to TRBJ2-7; 7 bases are a match to TRBD2. Germline values: CDR1 MGHRA, CDR2 YSYEKL. CDR3 length equals 16 residues. The trim removed 3 bases at V and 2 bases at J, leaving 10 bases unmatched. The CDR3 DNA follows: TGCGCCAGCAGCCAGGGGAGGGCTAGCGGAGCCTACGAGCAGTACTTC. Translated: CASSQGRASGAYEQYF.

As concerns this clone: The junction does not match germline at one end; this may be a read error. The rearrangement uses TRBV30 and TRBJ2-7; 12 positions match TRBD2. The CDR3 is 13 residues long. Germline loops: CDR1 GTSNPN, CDR2 SVGIG (reference sequence). This CDR3 reads CAWSGTSGASLLF. The CDR3, as DNA: TGTGCCTGGAGTGGGACTAGCGGGGCTAGCCTTTTATTC.

The rearrangement links TRBV10-1 to TRBJ1-2; 7 positions agree with TRBD1. Per germline, CDR1 WNHNN and CDR2 SYGVQD (reference sequence). V lost 6 bases and J lost 2; bases outside the gene matches: 3. This CDR3 comprises 13 residues. CDR3 DNA sequence: TGCGCCAGCAGCGGACAGGAGAACTATGGCTACACCTTC. This translates into CASSGQENYGYTF.

The chain couples TRBV18 to TRBJ2-2, with no clear D. The V end was cut by 0 bases, the J end by 7 bases, with 12 bases between. Germline V gives CDR1 KGHSH, CDR2 LQKENI. There are 15 residues in the CDR3. The CDR3 coding sequence is TGTGCCAGCTCACCACCGGCCCGTAATGGCGGGGAGCTGTTTTTT. It specifies CASSPPARNGGELFF.

V is TRBV5-8 and J is TRBJ1-5; 7 bases match TRBD1. V lost 4 bases and J lost 2; bases outside the gene matches: 9. This CDR3 has 16 residues. Germline-derived CDR1 and CDR2 are SGHTS and YDEGEE. The CDR3, as DNA: TGTGCCAGCAGCCTGACCAGGGGGTATGGCAATCAGCCCCAGCATTTT. It codes for CASSLTRGYGNQPQHF.

V usage is TRBV10-1 and J usage is TRBJ2-3; 9 nucleotides align to TRBD2. The germline V gene has CDR1 WNHNN and CDR2 SYGVQD (reference sequence). The V and J ends lost 4 bases and 2 bases, in that order; junction bases with no gene match: 4. This CDR3 has 15 residues. CDR3 protein: CASSGLAGLTDTQYF. The CDR3 DNA follows: TGCGCCAGCAGTGGCCTAGCGGGGCTCACAGATACGCAGTATTTT.

This clone occurred once. V usage is TRBV28 and J usage is TRBJ1-5; 7 nucleotides align to TRBD1. Germline V gene data show CDR1 as MDHEN and CDR2 as SYDVKM. CDR3 length: 14 residues. J was trimmed by 0 bases and V by 6 bases; bases with no gene match: 2. The CDR3 sequence: CASSQGGSNQPQHF. The CDR3, as DNA: TGTGCCAGCAGCCAGGGGGGTAGCAATCAGCCCCAGCATTTT.